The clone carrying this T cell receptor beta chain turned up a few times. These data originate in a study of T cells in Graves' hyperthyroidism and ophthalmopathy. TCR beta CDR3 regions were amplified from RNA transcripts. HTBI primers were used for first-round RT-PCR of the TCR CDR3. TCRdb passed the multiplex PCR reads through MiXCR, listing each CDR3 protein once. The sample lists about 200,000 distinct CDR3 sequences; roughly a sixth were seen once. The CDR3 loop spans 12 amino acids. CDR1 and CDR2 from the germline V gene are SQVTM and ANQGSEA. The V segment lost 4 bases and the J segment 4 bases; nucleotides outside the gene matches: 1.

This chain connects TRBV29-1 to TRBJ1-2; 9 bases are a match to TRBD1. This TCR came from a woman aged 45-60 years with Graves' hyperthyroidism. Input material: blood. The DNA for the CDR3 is TGCAGCGTTGCGGGACAGGGCTATGGCTACACCTTC. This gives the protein CSVAGQGYGYTF. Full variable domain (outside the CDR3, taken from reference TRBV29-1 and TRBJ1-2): SAVISQKPSRDICQRGTSLTIQCQVDSQVTMMFWYRQQPGQSLTLIATANQGSEATYESGFVIDKFPISRPNLTFSTLTVSNMSPEDSSIYLCSVAGQGYGYTFGSGTRLTVV.